Each of the 14 T cell receptor beta chains below was sequenced from the same sample in a study of T cells in Graves' hyperthyroidism and ophthalmopathy. From RNA transcripts, TCR beta CDR3 regions were amplified. The HTBI primer set was used in a first-round RT-PCR of the TCR CDR3. TCRdb passed the multiplex PCR reads through MiXCR, listing each CDR3 protein once. The table records roughly 380,000 distinct CDR3 sequences, about 15% of them present only once. The sequenced material came from blood. These receptors all stem from a woman between 55 and 75 years old with Graves' hyperthyroidism.

This clonotype was seen at least ten times. The chain recombines TRBV3-1 with TRBJ2-7, with 9 bases identical to TRBD2. The CDR3 covers 18 residues. CDR1 LGHDT and CDR2 YNNKEL come from the germline V gene (reference sequence). The V and J ends lost 0 bases and 1 base, in that order; junction bases with no gene match: 10. CDR3 nucleotide sequence: TGTGCCAGCAGCCAAGATCGCGGTCGTCTAGCGGGATCCTACGAGCAGTACTTC. It specifies CASSQDRGRLAGSYEQYF.

This clonotype was detected a few times. The rearrangement joins TRBV4-2 to TRBJ2-7; no clear D. V was cut by 0 bases and J by 3 bases, with 9 bases left in between. CDR1 is LGHNA, CDR2 YNFKEQ, per germline. CDR3 length equals 14 residues. The CDR3: CASSQEYLNYEQYF. The CDR3 DNA sequence: TGTGCCAGCAGCCAAGAATATTTGAACTACGAGCAGTACTTC.

This clonotype appeared once. The rearrangement joins TRBV29-1 to TRBJ2-5; a possible D gene is TRBD2 (6 bases). The V end was cut by 7 bases, the J end by 2 bases, with 17 bases between. This CDR3 contains 14 residues. In germline, CDR1 is SQVTM, CDR2 ANQGSEA. CDR3 residues: CSASSGGTQETQYF. CDR3 bases: TGCAGCGCGAGCTCTGGGGGGACGCAAGAGACCCAGTACTTC.

On this clonotype: This may arise from a read error, as a much more abundant clone is one base away. The chain uses TRBV12-3 or TRBV12-4 and TRBJ2-1; D is undetermined. This CDR3 contains 11 residues. V lost 3 bases and J lost 10, with 7 bases in between. CDR3 coding DNA: TGTGCCAGCAGTTTCACGGACGAGCAGTTCTTC. The encoded protein is CASSFTDEQFF.

This clonotype was found once. V usage is TRBV5-1 and J usage is TRBJ2-2; TRBD2 aligns across 9 bases. The CDR3 has 15 amino acids. CDR1 and CDR2 from the germline V gene are SGHRS and YFSETQ. The J segment lost 7 bases and the V segment lost 2 bases, leaving 6 bases of the junction unmatched. CDR3 region: CASSLSGTSIGELFF. CDR3 bases: TGCGCCAGCAGCTTATCCGGGACTAGCATCGGGGAGCTGTTTTTT.

This clonotype showed up just a few times. This rearrangement joins TRBV2 to TRBJ2-5; D is undetermined. This CDR3 region has 12 residues. V lost 3 bases and J 0 bases, leaving 2 bases between the germline ends. Germline lookup yields CDR1 SNHLY and CDR2 FYNNEI. For the CDR3, the DNA is TGTGCCAGCAGTGACTACCAAGAGACCCAGTACTTC. It encodes CASSDYQETQYF. The whole variable domain, filled in from reference TRBV2 and TRBJ2-5, reads EPEVTQTPSHQVTQMGQEVILRCVPISNHLYFYWYRQILGQKVEFLVSFYNNEISEKSEIFDDQFSVERPDGSNFTLKIRSTKLEDSAMYFCASSDYQETQYFGPGTRLLVL.

This clonotype was detected many times. The V call is TRBV2, the J call TRBJ1-2; 10 bases are shared with TRBD1. Germline-derived CDR1 and CDR2 are SNHLY and FYNNEI. This CDR3 contains 14 residues. Trimming cost V 6 bases and J 8 bases; bases outside gene matches: 9. The CDR3 DNA reads TGTGCCAGCAGCGAGACAGGGGGCTTTGGCGGCTACACCTTC. Its translation: CASSETGGFGGYTF.

This clonotype was found many times. The CDR3 here is CASGLSEDRPVSSYNEQFF. The CDR3 region has the DNA TGTGCTAGTGGTTTGTCGGAGGACCGGCCCGTGAGCTCCTACAATGAGCAGTTCTTC. The J gene is TRBJ2-1, the V gene TRBV12-5, with D maybe TRBD2 (5 bases). The CDR3 runs to 19 residues. V was clipped by 2 bases and J by 0 bases, with 20 bases between them. The germline gives CDR1 LGHNT, CDR2 FRNRAP.

The chain joins TRBV3-1 to TRBJ2-2; D is uncertain. There are 14 residues in the CDR3. Germline V gene sequence: CDR1 LGHDT, CDR2 YNNKEL (reference sequence). Trimming stripped 2 bases from V and 6 bases from J, with 10 bases between. Here the CDR3 DNA reads TGTGCCAGCAGCCAATCTGAGGTGGCCGGGGAGCTGTTTTTT. Amino acid sequence: CASSQSEVAGELFF.

This clonotype was seen more than once but under ten times. DNA of the CDR3: TGTGCTAGTGGTTTACTACCGGGACAGATTGGAAACACCATATATTTT. Translating it yields CASGLLPGQIGNTIYF. This chain joins TRBV12-5 and TRBJ1-3; TRBD1 matches 7 bases. This CDR3 contains 16 residues. The germline gives CDR1 LGHNT, CDR2 FRNRAP. V lost 3 bases and J lost 3; bases outside the gene matches: 8. The entire variable domain, with the rest obtained from reference TRBV12-5 and TRBJ1-3, is as follows: DARVTQTPRHKVTEMGQEVTMRCQPILGHNTVFWYRQTMMQGLELLAYFRNRAPLDDSGMPKDRFSAEMPDATLATLKIQPSEPRDSAVYFCASGLLPGQIGNTIYFGEGSWLTVV.

This clonotype appeared many times. The gene calls are TRBV20-1 and TRBJ2-7; 12 positions match TRBD2. Unmatched junction bases numbered 6, after V lost 0 bases and J lost 0 bases. CDR3 length equals 17 residues. CDR1 DFQATT and CDR2 SNEGSKA come from the germline V gene (reference sequence). CDR3 nucleotides: TGCAGTGCTAGAGATTTGACTAGCGGGAGAAGCTCCTACGAGCAGTACTTC. Amino acid sequence: CSARDLTSGRSSYEQYF.

This chain joins TRBV6-2 or TRBV6-3 and TRBJ1-5; D gene ambiguous. V was pared by 2 bases and J by 2 bases, with 10 bases between. This CDR3 is built from 15 residues. From germline, CDR1 is MNHEY and CDR2 SVGEGT. The CDR3 protein is CASSYDRAGNQPQHF. The CDR3 coding sequence is TGTGCCAGCAGTTACGACCGGGCAGGCAATCAGCCCCAGCATTTT.

A few counts support this clonotype. This sequence joins TRBV4-2 and TRBJ2-1; 12 nucleotides line up with TRBD2. The CDR3 length is 17 residues. With 0 bases clipped from V and 7 bases from J, the junction kept 7 bases outside the gene matches. Germline loops: CDR1 LGHNA, CDR2 YNFKEQ. The CDR3: CASSQDLAGGHRNEQFF. CDR3 nucleotide sequence: TGTGCCAGCAGCCAAGATCTAGCGGGAGGGCATAGGAATGAGCAGTTCTTC.

This clonotype was detected ten times or more. The chain links TRBV7-9 to TRBJ2-3; 11 nucleotides agree with TRBD2. V dropped 5 bases and J dropped 3; count of bases not matched to a gene: 7. This CDR3 spans 16 amino acids. Per germline, CDR1 SEHNR and CDR2 FQNEAQ (reference sequence). The CDR3: CASSETSGIGTDTQYF. For the CDR3, the DNA is TGTGCCAGCAGCGAGACTAGCGGGATAGGTACAGATACGCAGTATTTT.